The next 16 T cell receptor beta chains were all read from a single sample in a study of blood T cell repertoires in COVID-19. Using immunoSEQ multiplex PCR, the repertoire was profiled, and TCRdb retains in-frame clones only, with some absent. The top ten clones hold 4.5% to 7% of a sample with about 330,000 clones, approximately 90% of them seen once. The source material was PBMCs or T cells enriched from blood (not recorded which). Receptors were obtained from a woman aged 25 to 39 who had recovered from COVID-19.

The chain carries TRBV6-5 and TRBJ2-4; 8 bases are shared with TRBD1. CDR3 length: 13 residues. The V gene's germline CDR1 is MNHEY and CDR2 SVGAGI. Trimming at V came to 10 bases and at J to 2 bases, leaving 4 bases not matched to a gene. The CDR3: CATRDRPKNIQYF. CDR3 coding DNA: TGTGCCACCAGGGACAGGCCCAAAAACATTCAGTACTTC.

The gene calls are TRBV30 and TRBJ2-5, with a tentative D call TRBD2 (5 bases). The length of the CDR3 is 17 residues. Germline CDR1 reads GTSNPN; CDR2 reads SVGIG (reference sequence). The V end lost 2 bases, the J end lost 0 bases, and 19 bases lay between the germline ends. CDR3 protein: CAWSRSISASYQETQYF. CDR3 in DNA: TGTGCCTGGAGTCGATCCATTAGCGCGTCCTACCAAGAGACCCAGTACTTC.

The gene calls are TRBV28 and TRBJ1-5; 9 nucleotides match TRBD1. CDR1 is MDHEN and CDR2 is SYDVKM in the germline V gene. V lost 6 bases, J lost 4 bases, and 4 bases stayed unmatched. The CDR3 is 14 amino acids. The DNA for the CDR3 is TGTGCCAGCAGGGGACAGGGTCCGAATCAGCCCCAGCATTTT. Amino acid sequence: CASRGQGPNQPQHF. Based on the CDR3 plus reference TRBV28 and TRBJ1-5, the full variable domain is DVKVTQSSRYLVKRTGEKVFLECVQDMDHENMFWYRQDPGLGLRLIYFSYDVKMKEKGDIPEGYSVSREKKERFSLILESASTNQTSMYLCASRGQGPNQPQHFGDGTRLSIL.

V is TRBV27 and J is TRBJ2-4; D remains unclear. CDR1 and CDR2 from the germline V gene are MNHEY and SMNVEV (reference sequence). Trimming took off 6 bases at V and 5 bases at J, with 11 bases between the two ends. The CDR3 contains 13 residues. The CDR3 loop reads CASRALVENIQYF. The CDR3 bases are TGTGCCAGCAGGGCCCTAGTGGAAAACATTCAGTACTTC.

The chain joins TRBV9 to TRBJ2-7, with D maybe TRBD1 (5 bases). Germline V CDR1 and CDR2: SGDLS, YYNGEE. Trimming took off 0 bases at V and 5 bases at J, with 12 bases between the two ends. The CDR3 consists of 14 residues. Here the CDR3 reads CASSVGSGIDEQYF. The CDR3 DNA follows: TGTGCCAGCAGCGTAGGTTCAGGGATTGACGAGCAGTACTTC.

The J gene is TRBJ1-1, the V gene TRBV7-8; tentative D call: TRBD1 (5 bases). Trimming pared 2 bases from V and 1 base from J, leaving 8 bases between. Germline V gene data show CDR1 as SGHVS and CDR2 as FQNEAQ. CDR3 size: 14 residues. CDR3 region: CASSLRGTNTEAFF. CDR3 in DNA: TGTGCCAGCAGCTTACGGGGGACGAACACTGAAGCTTTCTTT.

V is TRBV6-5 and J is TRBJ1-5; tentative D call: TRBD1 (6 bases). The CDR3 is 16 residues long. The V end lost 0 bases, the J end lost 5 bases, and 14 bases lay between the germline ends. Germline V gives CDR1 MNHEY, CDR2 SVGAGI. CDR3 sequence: CASSYSKRTVDQPQHF. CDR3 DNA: TGTGCCAGCAGTTACTCGAAAAGGACAGTGGATCAGCCCCAGCATTTT.

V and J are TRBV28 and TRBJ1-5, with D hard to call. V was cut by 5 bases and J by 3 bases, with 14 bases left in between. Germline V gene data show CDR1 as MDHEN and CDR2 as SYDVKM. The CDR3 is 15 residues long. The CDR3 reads CASSVFGVHNQPQHF. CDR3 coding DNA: TGTGCCAGCAGTGTCTTCGGGGTTCACAATCAGCCCCAGCATTTT.

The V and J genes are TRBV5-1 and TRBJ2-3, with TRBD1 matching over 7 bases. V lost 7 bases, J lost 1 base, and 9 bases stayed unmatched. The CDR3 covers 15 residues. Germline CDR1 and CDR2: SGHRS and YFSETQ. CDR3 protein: CASRKTGTGTDTQYF. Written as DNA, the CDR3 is TGCGCCAGCCGAAAAACCGGGACAGGCACAGATACGCAGTATTTT.

The CDR3 loop is CASRDRGSNQPQHF. The CDR3 region has the DNA TGTGCCAGCCGGGACAGGGGGAGCAATCAGCCCCAGCATTTT. The chain recombines TRBV6-5 with TRBJ1-5; 11 bases are a match to TRBD1. There are 14 residues in the CDR3. After removal of 8 bases from V and 1 base from J, the junction contained 1 base not matched to a gene. The germline V gene encodes CDR1 MNHEY and CDR2 SVGAGI.

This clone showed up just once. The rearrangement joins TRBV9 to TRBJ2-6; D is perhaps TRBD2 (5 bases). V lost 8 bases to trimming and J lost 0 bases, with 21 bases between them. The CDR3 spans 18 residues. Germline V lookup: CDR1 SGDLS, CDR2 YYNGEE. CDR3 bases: TGTGCCAGTAGCCCCCGTGGTGAGGGTTACTCTGGGGCCAACGTCCTGACTTTC. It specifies CASSPRGEGYSGANVLTF.

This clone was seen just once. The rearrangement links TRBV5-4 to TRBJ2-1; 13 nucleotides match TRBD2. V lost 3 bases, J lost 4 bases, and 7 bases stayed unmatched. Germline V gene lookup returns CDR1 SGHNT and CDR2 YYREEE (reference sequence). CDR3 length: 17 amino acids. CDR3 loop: CASSSRTSGGFYNEQFF. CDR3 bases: TGTGCCAGCAGCTCTCGGACTAGCGGGGGTTTTTACAATGAGCAGTTCTTC.

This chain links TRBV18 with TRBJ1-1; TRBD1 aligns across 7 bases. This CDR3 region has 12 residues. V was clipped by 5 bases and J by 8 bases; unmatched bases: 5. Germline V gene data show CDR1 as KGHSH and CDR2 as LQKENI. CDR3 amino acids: CASSGGTEEAFF. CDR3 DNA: TGTGCCAGCTCAGGAGGGACAGAAGAAGCTTTCTTT. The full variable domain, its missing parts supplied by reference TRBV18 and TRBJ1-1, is NAGVMQNPRHLVRRRGQEARLRCSPMKGHSHVYWYRQLPEEGLKFMVYLQKENIIDESGMPKERFSAEFPKEGPSILRIQQVVRGDSAAYFCASSGGTEEAFFGQGTRLTVV.

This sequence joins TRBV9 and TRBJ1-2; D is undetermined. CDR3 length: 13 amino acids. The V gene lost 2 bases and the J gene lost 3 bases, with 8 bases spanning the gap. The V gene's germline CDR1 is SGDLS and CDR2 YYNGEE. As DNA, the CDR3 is TGTGCCAGCAGCGTTGGCTTTGACTATGGCTACACCTTC. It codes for CASSVGFDYGYTF.

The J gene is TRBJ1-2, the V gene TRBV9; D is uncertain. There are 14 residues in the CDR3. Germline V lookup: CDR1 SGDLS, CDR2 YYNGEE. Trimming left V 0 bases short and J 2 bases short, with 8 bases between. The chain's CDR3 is CASSVGGENYGYTF. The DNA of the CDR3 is TGTGCCAGCAGCGTAGGTGGAGAGAACTATGGCTACACCTTC.

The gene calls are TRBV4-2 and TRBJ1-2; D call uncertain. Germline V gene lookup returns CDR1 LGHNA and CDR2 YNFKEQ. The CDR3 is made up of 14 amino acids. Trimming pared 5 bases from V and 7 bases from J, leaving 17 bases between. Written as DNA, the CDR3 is TGTGCCAGCAGCGGGGATCCGGTAGGAGGTGGCTACACCTTC. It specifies CASSGDPVGGGYTF.